Here is one TCR beta chain with its context. Its matching antigen is unknown. Germline assignment: CDR1 SGDLS and CDR2 YYNGEE. The CDR3 spans 14 residues. With V trimmed by 2 bases and J by 9 bases, 1 base remained unmatched. The entry originates in a study of cytomegalovirus exposure and HLA in healthy donors. Use of 60 Vbeta and 13 Jbeta primers characterized the PCR. This table comes from immunoSEQ multiplex PCR, and its TCRdb copy is limited to in-frame clones, with some not included. The sample has 95,000 to 150,000 clones, around 66% seen once; the top ten hold about 8%. Likely unrecorded immune exposures existed in these nominally healthy donors. Study-wide findings and caveats: For most subjects, TCR beta sequences were reported to predict HLA-A and HLA-B alleles with accuracy. Excluded were some V segments that proved indistinguishable, including TRBV6-2 and TRBV6-3.

This clonotype originated in a woman aged 40 to 49 in good health and CMV-seropositive. The V gene is TRBV9, the J gene TRBJ2-1; TRBD2 matches 14 bases. The sequencing sample was made of PBMCs. The CDR3 loop is CASSVGLAGGEQFF. Written as DNA, the CDR3 is TGTGCCAGCAGCGTTGGACTAGCGGGAGGTGAGCAGTTCTTC. Complete variable domain (other parts from reference TRBV9 and TRBJ2-1): DSGVTQTPKHLITATGQRVTLRCSPRSGDLSVYWYQQSLDQGLQFLIQYYNGEERAKGNILERFSAQQFPDLHSELNLSSLELGDSALYFCASSVGLAGGEQFFGPGTRLTVL.